What follows is one TCR beta chain and its context. These data originate in a study of monozygotic twins with inflammatory bowel disease. CDR3 length: 13 residues. Using eight separate reactions per sample, the authors generated cDNA. Reprocessing the 5' RACE reads, TCRdb reports a single entry for every CDR3 protein and omits DNA. This table lists 300,000 to 400,000 distinct CDR3 sequences. The material sequenced was blood. The chain couples TRBV12-3 or TRBV12-4 to TRBJ1-2; checking the TCRdb D call of TRBD1 is not possible without DNA. The source is a human donor with ulcerative colitis or Crohn's disease, or a healthy co-twin of an affected twin (not recorded which). The CDR3 loop reads CASRHTTGPGYTF.